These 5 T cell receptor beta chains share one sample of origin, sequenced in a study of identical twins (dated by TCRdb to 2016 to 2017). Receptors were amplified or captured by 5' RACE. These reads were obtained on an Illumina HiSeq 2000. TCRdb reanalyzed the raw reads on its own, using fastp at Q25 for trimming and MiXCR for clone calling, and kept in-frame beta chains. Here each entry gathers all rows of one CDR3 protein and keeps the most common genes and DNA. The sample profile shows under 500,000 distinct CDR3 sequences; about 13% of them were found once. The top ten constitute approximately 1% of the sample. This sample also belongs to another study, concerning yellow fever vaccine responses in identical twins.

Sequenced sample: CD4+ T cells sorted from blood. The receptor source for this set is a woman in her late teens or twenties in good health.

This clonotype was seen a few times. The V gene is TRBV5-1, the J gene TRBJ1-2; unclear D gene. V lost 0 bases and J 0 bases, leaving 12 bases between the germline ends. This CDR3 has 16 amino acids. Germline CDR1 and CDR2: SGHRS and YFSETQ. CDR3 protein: CASSLAVLGANYGYTF. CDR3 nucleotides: TGCGCCAGCAGCTTGGCAGTACTTGGAGCTAACTATGGCTACACCTTC.

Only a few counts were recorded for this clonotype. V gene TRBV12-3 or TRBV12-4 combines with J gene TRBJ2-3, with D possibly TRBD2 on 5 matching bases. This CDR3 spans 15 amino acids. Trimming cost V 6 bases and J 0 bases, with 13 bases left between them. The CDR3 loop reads CASRSGRESTDTQYF. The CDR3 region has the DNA TGTGCCAGCAGATCTGGTCGGGAAAGCACAGATACGCAGTATTTT.

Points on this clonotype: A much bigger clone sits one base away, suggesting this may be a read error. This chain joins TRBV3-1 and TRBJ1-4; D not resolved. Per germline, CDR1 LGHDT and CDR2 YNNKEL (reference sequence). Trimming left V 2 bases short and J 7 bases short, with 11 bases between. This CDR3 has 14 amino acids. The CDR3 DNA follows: TGTGCCAGCAGCCAATGGCGATCGAGTGAAAAACTGTTTTTT. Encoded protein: CASSQWRSSEKLFF.

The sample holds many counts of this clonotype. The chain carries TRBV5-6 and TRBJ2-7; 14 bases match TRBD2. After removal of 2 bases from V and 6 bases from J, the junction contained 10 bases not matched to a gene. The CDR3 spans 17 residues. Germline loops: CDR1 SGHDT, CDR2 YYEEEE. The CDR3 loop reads CASSLIPGTSGSGEQYF. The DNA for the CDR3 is TGTGCCAGCAGCTTAATACCCGGGACTAGCGGGAGTGGCGAGCAGTACTTC.

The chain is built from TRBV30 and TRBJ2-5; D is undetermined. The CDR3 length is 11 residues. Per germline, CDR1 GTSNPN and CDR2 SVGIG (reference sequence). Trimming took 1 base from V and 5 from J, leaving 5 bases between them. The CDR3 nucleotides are TGTGCCTGGAGTGCCAGGGAGACCCAGTACTTC. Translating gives CAWSARETQYF.